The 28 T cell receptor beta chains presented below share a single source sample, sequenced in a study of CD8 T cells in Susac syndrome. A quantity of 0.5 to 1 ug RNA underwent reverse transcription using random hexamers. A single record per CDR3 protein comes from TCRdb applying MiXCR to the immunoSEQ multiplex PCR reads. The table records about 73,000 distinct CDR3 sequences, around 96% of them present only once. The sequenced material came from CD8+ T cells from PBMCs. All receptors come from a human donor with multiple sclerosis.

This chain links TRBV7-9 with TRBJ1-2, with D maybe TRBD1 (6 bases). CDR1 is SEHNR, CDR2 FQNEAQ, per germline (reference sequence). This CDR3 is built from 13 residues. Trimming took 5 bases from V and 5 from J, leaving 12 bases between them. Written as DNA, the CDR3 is TGTGCCAGCAGCACCACGGGGGCATATGGCTACACCTTC. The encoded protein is CASSTTGAYGYTF.

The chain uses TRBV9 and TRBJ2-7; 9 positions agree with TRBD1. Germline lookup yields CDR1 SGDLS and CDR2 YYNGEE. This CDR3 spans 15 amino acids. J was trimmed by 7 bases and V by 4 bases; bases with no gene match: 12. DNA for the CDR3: TGTGCCAGCAGCACAGCGGGACAGGGAATTTGGGAGCAGTACTTC. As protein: CASSTAGQGIWEQYF.

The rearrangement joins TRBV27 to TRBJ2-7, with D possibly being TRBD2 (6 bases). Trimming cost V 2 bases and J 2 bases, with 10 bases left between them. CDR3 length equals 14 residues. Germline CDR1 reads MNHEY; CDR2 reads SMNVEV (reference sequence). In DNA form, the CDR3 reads TGTGCCAGCAGTTTAAACGGGGGAACCTACGAGCAGTACTTC. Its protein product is CASSLNGGTYEQYF.

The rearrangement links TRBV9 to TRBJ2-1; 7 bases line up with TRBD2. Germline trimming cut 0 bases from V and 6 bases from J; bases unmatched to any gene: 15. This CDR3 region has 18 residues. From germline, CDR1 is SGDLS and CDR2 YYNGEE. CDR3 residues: CASSVARLAARLGNEQFF. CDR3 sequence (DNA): TGTGCCAGCAGCGTAGCGAGACTAGCAGCCCGATTGGGCAATGAGCAGTTCTTC.

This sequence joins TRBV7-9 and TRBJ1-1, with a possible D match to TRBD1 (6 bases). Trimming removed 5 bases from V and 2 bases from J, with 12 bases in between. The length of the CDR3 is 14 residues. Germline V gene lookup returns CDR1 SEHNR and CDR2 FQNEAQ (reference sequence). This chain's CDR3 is CASSPPDRNTEAFF. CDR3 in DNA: TGTGCCAGCAGCCCCCCGGACAGAAACACTGAAGCTTTCTTT. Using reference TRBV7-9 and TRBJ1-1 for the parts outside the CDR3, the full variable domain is DTGVSQNPRHKITKRGQNVTFRCDPISEHNRLYWYRQTLGQGPEFLTYFQNEAQLEKSRLLSDRFSAERPKGSFSTLEIQRTEQGDSAMYLCASSPPDRNTEAFFGQGTRLTVV.

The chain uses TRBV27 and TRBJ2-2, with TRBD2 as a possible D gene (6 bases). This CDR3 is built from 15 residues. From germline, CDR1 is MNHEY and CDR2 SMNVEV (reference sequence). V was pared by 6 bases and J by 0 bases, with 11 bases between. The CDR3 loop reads CASRQQRANTGELFF. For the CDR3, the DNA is TGTGCCAGCAGACAACAGCGGGCGAACACCGGGGAGCTGTTTTTT.

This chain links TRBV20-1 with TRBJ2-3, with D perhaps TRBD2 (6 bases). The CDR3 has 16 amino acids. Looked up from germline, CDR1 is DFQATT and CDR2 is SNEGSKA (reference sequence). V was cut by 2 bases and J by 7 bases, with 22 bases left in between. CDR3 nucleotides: TGCAGTGCTAGATTCATGGGAGGAAGTGGGGAAAATACGCAGTATTTT. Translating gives CSARFMGGSGENTQYF.

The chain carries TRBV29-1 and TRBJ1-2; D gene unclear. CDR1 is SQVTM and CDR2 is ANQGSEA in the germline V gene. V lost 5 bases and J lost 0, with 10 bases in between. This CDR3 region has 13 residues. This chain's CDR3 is CSVLPDANYGYTF. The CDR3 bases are TGCAGCGTTCTACCTGACGCTAACTATGGCTACACCTTC. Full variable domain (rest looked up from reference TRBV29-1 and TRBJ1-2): SAVISQKPSRDICQRGTSLTIQCQVDSQVTMMFWYRQQPGQSLTLIATANQGSEATYESGFVIDKFPISRPNLTFSTLTVSNMSPEDSSIYLCSVLPDANYGYTFGSGTRLTVV.

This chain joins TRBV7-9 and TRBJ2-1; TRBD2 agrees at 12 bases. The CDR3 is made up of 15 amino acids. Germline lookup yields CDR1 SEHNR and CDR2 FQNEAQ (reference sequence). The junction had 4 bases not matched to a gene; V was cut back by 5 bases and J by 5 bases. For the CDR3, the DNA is TGTGCCAGCAGCGCATCTAGCGGGAGGGACAATGAGCAGTTCTTC. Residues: CASSASSGRDNEQFF. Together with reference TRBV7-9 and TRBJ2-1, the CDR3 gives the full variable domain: DTGVSQNPRHKITKRGQNVTFRCDPISEHNRLYWYRQTLGQGPEFLTYFQNEAQLEKSRLLSDRFSAERPKGSFSTLEIQRTEQGDSAMYLCASSASSGRDNEQFFGPGTRLTVL.

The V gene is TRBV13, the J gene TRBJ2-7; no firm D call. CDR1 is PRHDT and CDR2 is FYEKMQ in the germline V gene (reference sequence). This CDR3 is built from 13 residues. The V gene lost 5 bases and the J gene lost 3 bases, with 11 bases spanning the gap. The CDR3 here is CASSPGSSYEQYF. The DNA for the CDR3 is TGTGCCAGCAGCCCCGGCAGTAGCTACGAGCAGTACTTC.

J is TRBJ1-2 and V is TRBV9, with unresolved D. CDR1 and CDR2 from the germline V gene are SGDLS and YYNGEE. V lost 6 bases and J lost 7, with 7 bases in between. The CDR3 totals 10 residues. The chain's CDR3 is CASKSGGYTF. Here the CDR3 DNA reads TGTGCCAGCAAGTCTGGTGGCTACACCTTC.

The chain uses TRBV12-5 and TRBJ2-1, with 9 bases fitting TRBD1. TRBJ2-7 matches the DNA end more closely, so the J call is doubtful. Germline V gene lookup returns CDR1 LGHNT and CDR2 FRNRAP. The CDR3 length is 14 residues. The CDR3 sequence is CASLEAGQGNEQYF. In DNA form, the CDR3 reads TGTGCTAGTCTAGAAGCAGGACAGGGGAATGAGCAGTACTTC.

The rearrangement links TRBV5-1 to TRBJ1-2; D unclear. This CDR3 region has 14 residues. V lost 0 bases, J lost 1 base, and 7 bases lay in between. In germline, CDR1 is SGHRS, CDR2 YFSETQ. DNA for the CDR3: TGCGCCAGCAGCTTGGGCCTTGATAACTATGGCTACACCTTC. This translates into CASSLGLDNYGYTF.

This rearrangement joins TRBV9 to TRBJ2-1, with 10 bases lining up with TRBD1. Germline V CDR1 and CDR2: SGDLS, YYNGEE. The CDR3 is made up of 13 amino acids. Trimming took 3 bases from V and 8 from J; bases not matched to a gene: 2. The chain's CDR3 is CASSATGGYEQFF. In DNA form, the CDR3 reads TGTGCCAGCAGCGCGACAGGGGGCTATGAGCAGTTCTTC. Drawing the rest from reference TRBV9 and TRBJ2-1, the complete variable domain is DSGVTQTPKHLITATGQRVTLRCSPRSGDLSVYWYQQSLDQGLQFLIQYYNGEERAKGNILERFSAQQFPDLHSELNLSSLELGDSALYFCASSATGGYEQFFGPGTRLTVL.

The CDR3, as DNA: TGTGCCTGGAGTCGCGGGGACACTGAAGCTTTCTTT. Translation gives CAWSRGDTEAFF. The chain carries TRBV30 and TRBJ1-1; no reliable D call. The CDR3 has 12 amino acids. The germline V gene encodes CDR1 GTSNPN and CDR2 SVGIG (reference sequence). V lost 2 bases, J lost 3 bases, and 7 bases lay in between. Full variable domain (outside the CDR3, taken from reference TRBV30 and TRBJ1-1): SQTIHQWPATLVQPVGSPLSLECTVEGTSNPNLYWYRQAAGRGLQLLFYSVGIGQISSEVPQNLSASRPQDRQFILSSKKLLLSDSGFYLCAWSRGDTEAFFGQGTRLTVV.

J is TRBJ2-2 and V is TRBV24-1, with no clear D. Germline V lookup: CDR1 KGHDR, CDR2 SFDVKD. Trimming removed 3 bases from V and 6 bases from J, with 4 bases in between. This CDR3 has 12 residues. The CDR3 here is CATSDASGELFF. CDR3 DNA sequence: TGTGCCACCAGTGATGCTTCCGGGGAGCTGTTTTTT.

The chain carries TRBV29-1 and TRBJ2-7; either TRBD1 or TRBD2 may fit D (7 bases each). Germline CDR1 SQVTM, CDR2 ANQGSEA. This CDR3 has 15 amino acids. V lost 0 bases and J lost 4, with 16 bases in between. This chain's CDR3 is CSVEDLAGGEYEQYF. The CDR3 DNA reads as TGCAGCGTTGAAGACCTGGCAGGGGGGGAGTACGAGCAGTACTTC.

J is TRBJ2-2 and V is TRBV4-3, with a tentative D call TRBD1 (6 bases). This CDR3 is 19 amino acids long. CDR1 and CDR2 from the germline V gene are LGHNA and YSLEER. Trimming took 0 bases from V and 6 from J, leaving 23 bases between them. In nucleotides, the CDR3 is TGCGCCAGCAGCCAAGAAGGTTCGGGTCGTGGCAGGGGATCCGGGGAGCTGTTTTTT. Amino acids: CASSQEGSGRGRGSGELFF.

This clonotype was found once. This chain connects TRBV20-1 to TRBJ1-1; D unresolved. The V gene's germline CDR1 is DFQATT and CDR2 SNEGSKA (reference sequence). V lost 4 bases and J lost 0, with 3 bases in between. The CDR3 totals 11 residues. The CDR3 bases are TGCAGTGCTACAGTGAACACTGAAGCTTTCTTT. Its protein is CSATVNTEAFF.

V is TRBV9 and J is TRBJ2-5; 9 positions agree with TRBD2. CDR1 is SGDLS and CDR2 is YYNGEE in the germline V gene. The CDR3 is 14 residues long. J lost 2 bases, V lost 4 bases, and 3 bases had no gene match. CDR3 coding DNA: TGTGCCAGCAGCCCAGCGGGGGGACAAGAGACCCAGTACTTC. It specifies CASSPAGGQETQYF.

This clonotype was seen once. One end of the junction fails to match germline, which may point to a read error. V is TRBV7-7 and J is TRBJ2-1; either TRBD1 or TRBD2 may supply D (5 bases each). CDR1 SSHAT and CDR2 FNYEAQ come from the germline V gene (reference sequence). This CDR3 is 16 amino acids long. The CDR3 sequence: CASSQDRDGRMSEQFF. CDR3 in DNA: TGTGCTAGCAGCCAAGACCGGGACGGACGAATGAGTGAGCAGTTCTTC.

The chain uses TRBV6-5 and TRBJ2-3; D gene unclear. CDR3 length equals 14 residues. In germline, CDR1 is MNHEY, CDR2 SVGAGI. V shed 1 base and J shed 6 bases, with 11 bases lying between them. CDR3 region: CASSYLNNGDTQYF. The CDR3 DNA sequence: TGTGCCAGCAGTTACTTGAATAACGGGGATACGCAGTATTTT.

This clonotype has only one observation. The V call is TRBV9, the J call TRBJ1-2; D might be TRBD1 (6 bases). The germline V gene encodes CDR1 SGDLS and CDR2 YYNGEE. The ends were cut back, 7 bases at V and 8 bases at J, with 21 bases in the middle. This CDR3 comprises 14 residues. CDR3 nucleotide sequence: TGTGCCAGCGCAGAAACGGGGGGGGCGCGCGGCTACACCTTC. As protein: CASAETGGARGYTF.

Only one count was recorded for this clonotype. The CDR3 DNA sequence: TGTGCCAGCAGCCAAGGTCCCGTCCCGGGACTAGCGCGGTACGAGCAGTACTTC. Its translation is CASSQGPVPGLARYEQYF. The chain joins TRBV4-2 to TRBJ2-7, with 10 bases identical to TRBD2. The CDR3 is 18 residues long. Trimming removed 1 base from V and 4 bases from J; junction bases left unmatched: 13. Germline CDR1 reads LGHNA; CDR2 reads YNFKEQ.

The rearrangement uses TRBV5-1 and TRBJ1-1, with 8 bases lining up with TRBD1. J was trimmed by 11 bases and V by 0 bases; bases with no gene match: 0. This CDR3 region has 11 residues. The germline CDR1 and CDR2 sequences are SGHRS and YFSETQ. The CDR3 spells CASSLGQGAFF. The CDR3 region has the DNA TGCGCCAGCAGCTTGGGACAGGGGGCTTTCTTT.

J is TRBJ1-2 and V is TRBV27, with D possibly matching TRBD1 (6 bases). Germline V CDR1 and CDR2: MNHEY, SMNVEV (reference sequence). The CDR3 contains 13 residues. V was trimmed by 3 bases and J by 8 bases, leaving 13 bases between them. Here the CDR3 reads CASSLQGSQGYTF. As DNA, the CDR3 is TGTGCCAGCAGTTTGCAGGGGAGTCAGGGCTACACCTTC.

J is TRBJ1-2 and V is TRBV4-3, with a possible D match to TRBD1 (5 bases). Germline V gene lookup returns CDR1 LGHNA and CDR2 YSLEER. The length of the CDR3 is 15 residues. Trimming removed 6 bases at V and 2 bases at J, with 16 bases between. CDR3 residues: CASSLWRGANYGYTF. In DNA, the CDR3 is TGCGCCAGCAGTCTTTGGCGAGGGGCGAACTATGGCTACACCTTC.

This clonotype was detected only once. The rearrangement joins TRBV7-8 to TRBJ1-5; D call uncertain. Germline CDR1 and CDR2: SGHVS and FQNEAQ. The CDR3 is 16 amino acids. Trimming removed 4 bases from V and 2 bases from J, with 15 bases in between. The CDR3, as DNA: TGTGCCAGCAGCTCCAAATTCATGGAAGGCAATCAGCCCCAGCATTTT. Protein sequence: CASSSKFMEGNQPQHF.